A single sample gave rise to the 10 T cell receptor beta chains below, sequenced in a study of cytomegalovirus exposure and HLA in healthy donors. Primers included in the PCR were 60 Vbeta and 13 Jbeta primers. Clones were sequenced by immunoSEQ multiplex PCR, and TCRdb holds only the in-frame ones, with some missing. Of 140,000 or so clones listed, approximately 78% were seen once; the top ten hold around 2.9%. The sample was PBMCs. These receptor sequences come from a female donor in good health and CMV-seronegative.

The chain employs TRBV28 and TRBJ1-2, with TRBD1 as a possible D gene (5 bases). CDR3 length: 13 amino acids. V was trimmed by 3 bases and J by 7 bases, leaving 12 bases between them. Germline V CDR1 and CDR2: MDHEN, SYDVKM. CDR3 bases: TGTGCCAGCAGTTTTTTCAGGGCTGCTGGCTACACCTTC. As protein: CASSFFRAAGYTF.

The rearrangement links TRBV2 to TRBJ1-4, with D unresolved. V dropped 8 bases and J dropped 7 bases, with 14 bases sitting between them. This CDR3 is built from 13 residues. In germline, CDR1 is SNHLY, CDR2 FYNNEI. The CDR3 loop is CASSYGRVEKLFF. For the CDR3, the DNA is TGTGCCAGCTCGTACGGGAGGGTTGAAAAACTGTTTTTT.

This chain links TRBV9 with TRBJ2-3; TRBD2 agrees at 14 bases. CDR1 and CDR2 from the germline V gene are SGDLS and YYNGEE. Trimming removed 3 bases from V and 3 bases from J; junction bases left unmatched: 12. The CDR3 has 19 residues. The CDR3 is CASSGLAGGPGLVTDTQYF. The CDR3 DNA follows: TGTGCCAGCAGCGGACTAGCGGGAGGGCCGGGGTTAGTAACAGATACGCAGTATTTT.

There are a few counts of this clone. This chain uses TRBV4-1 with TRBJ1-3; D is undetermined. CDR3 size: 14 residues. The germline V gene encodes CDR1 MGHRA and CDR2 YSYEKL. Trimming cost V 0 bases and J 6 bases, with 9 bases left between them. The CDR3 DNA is TGCGCCAGCAGCCAAGATCCCACGGTAAACACCATATATTTT. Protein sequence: CASSQDPTVNTIYF.

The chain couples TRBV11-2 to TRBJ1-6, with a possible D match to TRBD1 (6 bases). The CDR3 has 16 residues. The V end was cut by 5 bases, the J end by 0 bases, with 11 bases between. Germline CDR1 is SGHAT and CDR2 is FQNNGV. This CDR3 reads CASSRLQGSYNSPLHF. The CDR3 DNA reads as TGTGCCAGCAGCCGATTACAGGGCTCCTATAATTCACCCCTCCACTTT.

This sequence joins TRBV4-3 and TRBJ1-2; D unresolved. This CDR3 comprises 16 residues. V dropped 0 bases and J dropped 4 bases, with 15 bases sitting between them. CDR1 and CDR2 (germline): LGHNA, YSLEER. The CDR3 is CASSQDEGISPYGYTF. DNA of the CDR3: TGCGCCAGCAGCCAAGATGAGGGTATCTCTCCCTATGGCTACACCTTC.

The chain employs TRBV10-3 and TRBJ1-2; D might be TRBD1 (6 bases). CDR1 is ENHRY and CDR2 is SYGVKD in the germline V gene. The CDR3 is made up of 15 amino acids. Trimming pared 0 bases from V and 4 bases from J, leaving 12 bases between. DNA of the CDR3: TGTGCCATCAGTGAGTCGCGGACAGAGACCTATGGCTACACCTTC. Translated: CAISESRTETYGYTF.

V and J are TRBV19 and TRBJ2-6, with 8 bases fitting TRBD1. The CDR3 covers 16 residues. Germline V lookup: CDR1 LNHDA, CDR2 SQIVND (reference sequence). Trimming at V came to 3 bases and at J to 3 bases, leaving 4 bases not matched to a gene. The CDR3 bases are TGTGCCAGTAGTATCCCAGGGGGCAGTGGGGCCAACGTCCTGACTTTC. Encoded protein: CASSIPGGSGANVLTF.

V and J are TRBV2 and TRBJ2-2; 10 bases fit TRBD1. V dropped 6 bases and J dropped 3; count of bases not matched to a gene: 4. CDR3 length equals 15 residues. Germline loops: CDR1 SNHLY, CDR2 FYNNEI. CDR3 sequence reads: CASSRGTGDTGELFF. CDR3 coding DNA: TGTGCCAGCAGCCGAGGGACAGGGGACACCGGGGAGCTGTTTTTT. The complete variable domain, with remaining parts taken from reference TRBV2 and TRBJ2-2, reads EPEVTQTPSHQVTQMGQEVILRCVPISNHLYFYWYRQILGQKVEFLVSFYNNEISEKSEIFDDQFSVERPDGSNFTLKIRSTKLEDSAMYFCASSRGTGDTGELFFGEGSRLTVL.

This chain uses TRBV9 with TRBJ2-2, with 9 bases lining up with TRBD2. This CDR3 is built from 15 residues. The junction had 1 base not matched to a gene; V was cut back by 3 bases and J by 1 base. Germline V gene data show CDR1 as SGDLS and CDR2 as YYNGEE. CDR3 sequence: CASSGGGGNTGELFF. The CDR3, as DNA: TGTGCCAGCAGCGGCGGGGGGGGGAACACCGGGGAGCTGTTTTTT.